The rows below give T cell receptor beta chains drawn from one sample of a study of T-cell memory formation after mild COVID-19. TCRdb reprocessed the 5' RACE reads with MiXCR, giving one entry per CDR3 protein. In the table there are hundreds of thousands of distinct CDR3 sequences, roughly 15% of which are singletons. The sample consisted of PBMCs or a T cell subset sorted from them (not recorded which). All receptors come from a young man who had mild COVID-19 (a few samples of this study predate the infection). Cell type and time point are not known. The CDR3 runs from the conserved cysteine through the conserved F or W. Each record gives: V gene, J gene, clone size, D gene, CDR3 DNA, CDR3 protein. D genes are given only for firm matches. Size values are once, few and many counts, or a class for expanded clones, and some rows have none.

TRBV12-3/TRBV12-4	TRBJ2-2	many	NA	TGTGCCAGCAAAGGCGGGGAGCTGTTTTTT	CASKGGELFF
TRBV9	TRBJ1-2	few	NA	TGTGCCAGCAGCGTAGCCCCTGGGACATTTTATGGCTACACCTTC	CASSVAPGTFYGYTF
TRBV15	TRBJ2-5	many	TRBD2	TGTGCCACCAGCAGAGTCGGGGGGGCCGGGGAGACCCAGTACTTC	CATSRVGGAGETQYF
TRBV7-2	TRBJ2-3	few	TRBD2	TGTGCCAGCAGCTCGATAGCGGGGGTTGCAGATACGCAGTATTTT	CASSSIAGVADTQYF
TRBV15	TRBJ2-3	few	NA	TGTGCCACCAGCAGAGATCTCTCGGGGGTTAGCACAGATACGCAGTATTTT	CATSRDLSGVSTDTQYF
TRBV20-1	TRBJ1-5	few	NA	TGCAGTGCTAGAGGGGGGGGAAATCAGCCCCAGCATTTT	CSARGGGNQPQHF
TRBV4-2	TRBJ2-4	NA	NA	TGTGCCAGCAGCCAAGAACAACGGTGGGAAAACATTCAGTACTTC	CASSQEQRWENIQYF
TRBV5-1	TRBJ2-1	NA	TRBD2	TGCGCCAGCAGCTACACCGGGACTAGCGCCGATGAGCAGTTCTTC	CASSYTGTSADEQFF
TRBV5-1	TRBJ2-1	NA	NA	TGCGACAGCAGCCCCCGGGACCTTTACAATGAGCAGTTCTTC	CDSSPRDLYNEQFF
TRBV19	TRBJ2-5	NA	NA	TGTGCCAGTAGTTCCTCAAGCCAAGAGACCCAGTACTTC	CASSSSSQETQYF
TRBV7-9	TRBJ2-5	NA	TRBD2	TGTGCCAGCAGACAAACAGCGGGGGGGATACAAGAGACCCAGTACTTC	CASRQTAGGIQETQYF
TRBV7-8	TRBJ2-5	many	TRBD2	TGTGCCAGCAGCAGGACTAGCGGGACCCTACGGGAGACCCAGTACTTC	CASSRTSGTLRETQYF
TRBV5-1	TRBJ1-4	NA	TRBD1	TGCGCCAGCTCCTCCGTTCGACAGGGATTAGGAAAACTGTTTTTT	CASSSVRQGLGKLFF
TRBV4-1	TRBJ2-3	many	TRBD2	TGCGCCAGCAGCCCTGGACTAGCGGGGGGGCCGATGGATACGCAGTATTTT	CASSPGLAGGPMDTQYF
TRBV9	TRBJ2-7	many	NA	TGTGCCAGCAGCGTAGCCGGTCGAGACTACGAGCAGTACTTC	CASSVAGRDYEQYF
TRBV10-3	TRBJ1-6	few	TRBD1	TGTGCCATCAGTCCGGGACAGGGGGCTTCACCCCTCCACTTT	CAISPGQGASPLHF
TRBV4-2	TRBJ2-5	NA	TRBD2	TGTGCCAGCAGCCAAGATGGGACTAGCGGGGGGGAAGAGACCCAGTACTTC	CASSQDGTSGGEETQYF
TRBV13	TRBJ2-5	few	NA	TGTGCCAGCAGTCCGGGACTCCCAGAGACCCAGTACTTC	CASSPGLPETQYF
TRBV5-1	TRBJ2-1	many	NA	TGCGCCAGCAGCTTGGACGGGAGCTCCTACAATGAGCAGTTCTTC	CASSLDGSSYNEQFF
TRBV5-1	TRBJ2-1	few	NA	TGCGCCAGCAGCCCGGGACACCTCGATGAGCAGTTCTTC	CASSPGHLDEQFF
TRBV6-6	TRBJ1-6	NA	TRBD1	TGTGCCAGCAGCATATTAGGGGGCGCGGGAAATTCACCCCTCCACTTT	CASSILGGAGNSPLHF
TRBV7-9	TRBJ1-5	few	TRBD1	TGTGCCAGCAGCGAAGCCGGGACAGGGGGCAATCAGCCCCAGCATTTT	CASSEAGTGGNQPQHF
TRBV13	TRBJ1-4	few	NA	TGTGCCAGCAGCGAGACCCGGGCCGGAGGTAAAAAACTGTTTTTT	CASSETRAGGKKLFF